The present TCR beta chain was sequenced within a study of T cells in Graves' hyperthyroidism and ophthalmopathy. TCR beta CDR3 regions were amplified from RNA. The HTBI primer set was used in a first-round RT-PCR of the TCR CDR3. TCRdb used MiXCR to reprocess the multiplex PCR reads, holding one entry per CDR3 protein. The sample has 500,000 to 750,000 distinct CDR3 sequences, about a sixth seen once. A lack of ophthalmopathy progression within 18 months defined stable Graves' hyperthyroidism. Trimming removed 4 bases from V and 7 bases from J, with 16 bases in between. The CDR3 length is 15 residues. Germline-derived CDR1 and CDR2 are MGHRA and YSYEKL.

This TCR came from a woman aged 25 to 39 with Graves' hyperthyroidism. J is TRBJ1-4 and V is TRBV4-1, with D perhaps TRBD1 (6 bases). Input material: blood. CDR3 residues: CASSRQTGSGEKLFF. CDR3 DNA: TGCGCCAGCAGCCGCCAAACAGGGTCCGGTGAAAAACTGTTTTTT.